This record looks at one T cell receptor beta chain sequence and its context. The assay was immunoSEQ multiplex PCR, and TCRdb's table has in-frame clones only and misses some. The sample has roughly 200,000 clones, about nine tenths seen once; the top ten hold 1.2%. These data are taken from a study of blood T cell repertoires in COVID-19. The CDR3 extends over 16 amino acids. Germline V gives CDR1 LGHDT, CDR2 YNNKEL (reference sequence). The trim removed 2 bases at V and 4 bases at J, leaving 8 bases unmatched. The chain carries TRBV3-1 (or the pseudogene TRBV3-2) and TRBJ2-3, with TRBD2 matching 8 bases. This TCR was recovered from a young man who had recovered from COVID-19. Material: PBMCs or T cells enriched from blood (not recorded which). The CDR3 DNA sequence: TGTGCCAGCAGCCAACCTAGCGGGCCTTCAGCAGATACGCAGTATTTT. Translating gives CASSQPSGPSADTQYF.